This T cell receptor (beta chain) was recorded in a study of blood T cell repertoires in COVID-19. About the research overall: Acute and convalescent COVID-19 samples came from the United States, Italy and Spain.

Authors' data handling: The authors estimated nucleated cell counts from reference gene primer amplification. Sequencing used immunoSEQ multiplex PCR; TCRdb keeps in-frame clones, though not all of them. V and J calls and clone size are as listed in that table; D and trimming were resolved from the DNA. This table has a few hundred thousand clones, approximately 85% appearing once. Specimen: peripheral blood. The sequence was obtained from a woman in her twenties or thirties with acute or convalescent COVID-19.

CDR3 region: CASSLNSGSRSYEQYF. The CDR3 DNA reads TGTGCCAGCAGCCTAAATAGCGGGAGTCGCTCCTACGAGCAGTACTTC. The rearrangement links TRBV11-2 to TRBJ2-7; 9 bases line up with TRBD2. Germline V gene data show CDR1 as SGHAT and CDR2 as FQNNGV. V lost 5 bases and J lost 0; bases outside the gene matches: 8. The CDR3 length is 16 residues.